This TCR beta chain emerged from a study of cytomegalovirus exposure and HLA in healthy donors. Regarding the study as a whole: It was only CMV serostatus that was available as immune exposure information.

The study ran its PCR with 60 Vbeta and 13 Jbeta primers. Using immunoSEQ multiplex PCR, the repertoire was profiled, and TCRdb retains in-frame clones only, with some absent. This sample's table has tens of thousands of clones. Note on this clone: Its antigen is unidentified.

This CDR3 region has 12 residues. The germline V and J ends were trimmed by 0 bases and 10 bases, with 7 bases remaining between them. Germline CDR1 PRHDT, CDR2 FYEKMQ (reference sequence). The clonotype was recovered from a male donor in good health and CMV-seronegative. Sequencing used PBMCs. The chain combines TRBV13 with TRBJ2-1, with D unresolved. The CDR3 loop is CASSLGPREQFF. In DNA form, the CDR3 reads TGTGCCAGCAGCTTAGGCCCCAGGGAGCAGTTCTTC.